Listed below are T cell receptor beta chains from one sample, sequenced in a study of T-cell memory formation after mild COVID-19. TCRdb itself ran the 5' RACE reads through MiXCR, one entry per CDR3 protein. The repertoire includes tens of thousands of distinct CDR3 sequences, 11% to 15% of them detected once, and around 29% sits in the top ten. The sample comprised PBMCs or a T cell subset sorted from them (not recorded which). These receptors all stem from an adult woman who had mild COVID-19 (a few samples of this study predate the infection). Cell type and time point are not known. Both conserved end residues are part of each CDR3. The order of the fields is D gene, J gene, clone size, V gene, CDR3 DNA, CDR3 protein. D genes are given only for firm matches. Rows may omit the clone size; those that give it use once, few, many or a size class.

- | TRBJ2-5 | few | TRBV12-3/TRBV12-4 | TGTGCCAGCAGTTTAAGCCCGACGGGGCAAGAGACCCAGTACTTC | CASSLSPTGQETQYF
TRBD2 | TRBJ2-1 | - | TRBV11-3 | TGTGCCAGCAGCTCCTACCAACTAGCGTTTACAATGAAGGAGCAGTTCTTC | CASSSYQLAFTMKEQFF
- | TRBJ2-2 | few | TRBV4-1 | TGCGCCAGCAGCCAAGATGGCCTTTCCGGGGAGCTGTTTTTT | CASSQDGLSGELFF
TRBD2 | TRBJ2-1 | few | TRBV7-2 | TGTGCCAGCAGTTCCCTAGCGGGAGGGGAGGAGCAGTTCTTC | CASSSLAGGEEQFF
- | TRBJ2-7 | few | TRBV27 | TGTGCCAGCAGCCTTGGGGGGACGGGATCCTACGAGCAGTACTTC | CASSLGGTGSYEQYF
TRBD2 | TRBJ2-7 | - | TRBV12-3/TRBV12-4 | TGTGCCAGCAGCCCCCCCGGGAGGGCCCACGAGCAGTACTTC | CASSPPGRAHEQYF
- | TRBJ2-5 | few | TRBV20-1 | TGCAGTGCTAGAGAAGGGCCCCTGGAGACCCAGTACTTC | CSAREGPLETQYF
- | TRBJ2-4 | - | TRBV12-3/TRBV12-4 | TGTGCCAGCAGTTCGGGCGCGACCATTCAGTACTTC | CASSSGATIQYF
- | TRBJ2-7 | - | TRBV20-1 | TGCAGTGCTAGCGGACCCTCCTACGAGCAGTACTTC | CSASGPSYEQYF
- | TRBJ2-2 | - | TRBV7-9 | TGTGCCCTGGGACCCGGGGAGCTGTTTTTT | CALGPGELFF
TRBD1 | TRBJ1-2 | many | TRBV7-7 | TGTGCTAGCAGCTTAGCCGTTCCCCGGGACAGCTACTATGGCTACACCTTC | CASSLAVPRDSYYGYTF
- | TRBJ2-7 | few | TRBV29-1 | TGCAGCGTTGAAGAGATGCGGACCGGCTACGAGCAGTACTTC | CSVEEMRTGYEQYF
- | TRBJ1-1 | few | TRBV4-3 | TGCGCCAGCAGCCAAGATCGGGAGGTGGTGAACACTGAAGCTTTCTTT | CASSQDREVVNTEAFF
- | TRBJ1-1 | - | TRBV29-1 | TGCAGCGTTGTGACAGTCATGAACACTGAAGCTTTCTTT | CSVVTVMNTEAFF
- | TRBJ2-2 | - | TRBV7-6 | TGTGCCAGCAGCTTACTTGAATACACCGGGGAGCTGTTTTTT | CASSLLEYTGELFF
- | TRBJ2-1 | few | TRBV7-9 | TGTGCCAGCAGCCCGATTGAGACTCCCTCCTACAATGAGCAGTTCTTC | CASSPIETPSYNEQFF
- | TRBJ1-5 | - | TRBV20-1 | TGCAGTGCTCCCGCGCAGGGGCCGAAGCAGCCCCAGCATTTT | CSAPAQGPKQPQHF
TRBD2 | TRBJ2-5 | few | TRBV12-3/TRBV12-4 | TGTGCCAGCCAACGGGGGGGTCAGACCCAGTACTTC | CASQRGGQTQYF
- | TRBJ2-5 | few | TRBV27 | TGTGCCAGCAGTTCCCCCCTCAGGGGAGAGACCCAGTACTTC | CASSSPLRGETQYF
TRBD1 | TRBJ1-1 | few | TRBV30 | TGTGCCTGGAGTGTTGGGACAGGGGATTCCGAAGCTTTCTTT | CAWSVGTGDSEAFF
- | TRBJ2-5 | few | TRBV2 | TGTGCCAGCAGTGACTACCGGGACCCCAGCGTGAAGACCCAGTACTTC | CASSDYRDPSVKTQYF
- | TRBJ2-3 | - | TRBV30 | TGTGCCTGGAGTGTAGGGTCTAGCACAGATACGCAGTATTTT | CAWSVGSSTDTQYF
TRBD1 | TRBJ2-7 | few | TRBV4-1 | TGCGCCAGCAGCCAAACCTACAGGGGTCCCTACGAGCAGTACTTC | CASSQTYRGPYEQYF
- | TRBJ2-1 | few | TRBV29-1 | TGCAGCGGGCGGGTGGGAGCCGACTGGGCTTTCAATGAGCAGTTCTTC | CSGRVGADWAFNEQFF
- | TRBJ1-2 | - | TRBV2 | TGTGCCGATCCAGGACAGACATATGGCTACACCTTC | CADPGQTYGYTF
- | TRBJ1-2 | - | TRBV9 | TGTGCCAGCAGCCTAAGTCTGAGCTATGGCTACACCTTC | CASSLSLSYGYTF
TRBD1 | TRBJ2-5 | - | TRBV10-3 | TGTGCCATCAACCCCGGGACAGGCGAAGAGACCCAGTACTTC | CAINPGTGEETQYF
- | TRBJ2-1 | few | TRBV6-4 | TGTGCCAGCAGTCCGACAGATTACAATGAGCAGTTCTTC | CASSPTDYNEQFF
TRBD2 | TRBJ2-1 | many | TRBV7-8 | TGTGCCAGCAGCTGGCCGGGACTAGCGGACTACAATGAGCAGTTCTTC | CASSWPGLADYNEQFF
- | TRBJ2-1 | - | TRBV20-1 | TGCAGTGCTAGAGATCGACTATCCCCGAAGTACAATGAGCAGTTCTTC | CSARDRLSPKYNEQFF
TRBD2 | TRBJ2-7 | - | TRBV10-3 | TGTGCCATCAGTGAGTCGGGGGGGAGCTACGAGCAGTACTTC | CAISESGGSYEQYF
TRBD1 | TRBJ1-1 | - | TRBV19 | TGTGCCAGTAGTACAACGACAGGGGGGAACACTGAAGCTTTCTTT | CASSTTTGGNTEAFF
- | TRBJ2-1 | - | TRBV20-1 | TGCAGTGCTAGTGCGGTGAATGAGCAGTTCTTC | CSASAVNEQFF
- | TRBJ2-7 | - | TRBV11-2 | TGTGCCAGCAGCCACCCCGGGACAAAGGGGGCCTACGAGCAGTACTTC | CASSHPGTKGAYEQYF
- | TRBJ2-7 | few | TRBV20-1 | TGCAGTGCTAGACAGGACTCCTACGAGCAGTACTTC | CSARQDSYEQYF
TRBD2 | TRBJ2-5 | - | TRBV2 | TGTGCCAGCCTTCGCCGAGGGGGGTGGTTAGCGGGAGGGCCAGAAGAGACCCAGTACTTC | CASLRRGGWLAGGPEETQYF
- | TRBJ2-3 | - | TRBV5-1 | TGCGCCAGCAGCTTGAAACCCAGCAGCACAGATACGCAGTATTTT | CASSLKPSSTDTQYF
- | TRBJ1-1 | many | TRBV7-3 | TGTGCCAGCAGCCAACAGGGAATGGGGACTGAAGCTTTCTTT | CASSQQGMGTEAFF
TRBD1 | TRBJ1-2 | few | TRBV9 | TGTGCCAGCAGCGTCGGGACAGTCTACACCTTC | CASSVGTVYTF
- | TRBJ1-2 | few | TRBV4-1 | TGCGCCAGCAGCCAAGATCCCCAGGGAACGGACTATGGCTACACCTTC | CASSQDPQGTDYGYTF
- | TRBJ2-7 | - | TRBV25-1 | TGTGCCAGCAGTGTGCCGGGACTTTCCTACGAGCAGTACTTC | CASSVPGLSYEQYF
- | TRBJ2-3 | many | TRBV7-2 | TGTGCCAGCAGCTTAGAGGGGGCAGATACGCAGTATTTT | CASSLEGADTQYF
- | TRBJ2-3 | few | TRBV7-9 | TGTGCCAGCAGCTCCGGTCCTTACCTAATCACAGATACGCAGTATTTT | CASSSGPYLITDTQYF
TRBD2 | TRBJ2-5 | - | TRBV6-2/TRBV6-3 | TGTGCCAGCAGTTTGGGACTAGCGGGACCCGATGAGACCCAGTACTTC | CASSLGLAGPDETQYF
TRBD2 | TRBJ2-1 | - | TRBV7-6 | TGTGCCAGCAGCTTTCCTCCCACCCCAGTAGCGGGAGCGAGTAGTGAGCAGTTCTTC | CASSFPPTPVAGASSEQFF
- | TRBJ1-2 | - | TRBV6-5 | TGTGCCAGCAGCCCCGACAGCTATGGCTACACCTTC | CASSPDSYGYTF
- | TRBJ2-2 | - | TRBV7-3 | TGTGCCAGCAGCTTAGCCCCAACAGGGTCCGGGGAGCTGTTTTTT | CASSLAPTGSGELFF
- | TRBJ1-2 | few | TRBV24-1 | TGTGCCACCAGTGATCGGGCCGTGAGAAAGGGCTACACCTTC | CATSDRAVRKGYTF
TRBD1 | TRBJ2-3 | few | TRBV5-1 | TGCGCCAGCAGCTTAACAGGGGCGGGAGATACGCAGTATTTT | CASSLTGAGDTQYF
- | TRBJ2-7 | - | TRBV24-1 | TGTGCCACCAGTGATGGTCAGTTCGAGCAGTACTTC | CATSDGQFEQYF
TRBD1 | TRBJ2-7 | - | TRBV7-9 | TGTGCCAGCAGCTTCCTCCCGGGACAGGGGGTCTACGAGCAGTACTTC | CASSFLPGQGVYEQYF
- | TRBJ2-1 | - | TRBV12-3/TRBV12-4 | TGTGCCAGCAGTGGGGCGACCTACAATGAGCAGTTCTTC | CASSGATYNEQFF
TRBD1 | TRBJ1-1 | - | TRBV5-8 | TGTGCCAGCAGCTCCTGGACAGGGGGGAAGTTGAACACTGAAGCTTTCTTT | CASSSWTGGKLNTEAFF
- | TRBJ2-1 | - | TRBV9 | TGTGCCAGCAGCGGCTTGCGGGACTCCTACAATGAGCAGTTCTTC | CASSGLRDSYNEQFF